These T cell receptor beta chains were read from a single sample in a study of lymphopenia after photon versus proton radiotherapy. Here immunoSEQ multiplex PCR was the method, and the copy in TCRdb shows in-frame clones only, minus some. The sample lists 7,000 to 8,500 clones, roughly 93% occurring once. The sample was peripheral blood, taken from a patient treated with photon-based radiotherapy. Receptor source: a woman aged 45 to 65 with cholangiocarcinoma. Each CDR3 is given without its conserved first and last residue. Fields, in order: V gene, CDR3 protein.

V gene: TRBV19
CDR3 protein: ASRGQLTDTQY

V gene: TRBV14
CDR3 protein: ASSLHRGWNYGYT

V gene: TRBV19
CDR3 protein: ASSIVRGPGNTGELF

V gene: TRBV10-2
CDR3 protein: ASSESRAEPAYEQY

V gene: TRBV2
CDR3 protein: ASRRTVATNEKLF

V gene: TRBV2
CDR3 protein: ASSEDGFGNEQY

V gene: TRBV7-2
CDR3 protein: ASSPPGGGVTDTQY

V gene: TRBV2
CDR3 protein: ASAKTAGIQETQY

V gene: TRBV19
CDR3 protein: ASSLAGGFYEQY

V gene: TRBV20-1
CDR3 protein: SARGQETQY

V gene: TRBV19
CDR3 protein: ASSYRGLSAF

V gene: TRBV27
CDR3 protein: ASSTGNTEAF

V gene: TRBV29-1
CDR3 protein: SATPTGPNYEQY

V gene: TRBV27
CDR3 protein: ASSLGQGNYGYT

V gene: TRBV2
CDR3 protein: ASSEATTYQPQH

V gene: TRBV9
CDR3 protein: ASSEGFNQPQH

V gene: TRBV10-3
CDR3 protein: AISDRPGTDYGYT

V gene: TRBV5-4
CDR3 protein: ASSAGTRANTGELF

V gene: TRBV29-1
CDR3 protein: SVGEGGKLF

V gene: TRBV5-4
CDR3 protein: ASSLDLAPNTEAF

V gene: TRBV7-8
CDR3 protein: ASSLVLMGAYEQY

V gene: TRBV2
CDR3 protein: ASSELQGINQPQH

V gene: TRBV7-2
CDR3 protein: ASSLVGTGGNSPLH

V gene: TRBV5-6
CDR3 protein: ASSLARVSGTEAF

V gene: TRBV10-3
CDR3 protein: AISESRDRSAF

V gene: TRBV29-1
CDR3 protein: SVMTGGSSYEQY

V gene: TRBV7-2
CDR3 protein: ASSFAPVGNTIY

V gene: TRBV28
CDR3 protein: ASSFPGQGGTGAKNIQY

V gene: TRBV5-6
CDR3 protein: ASSLSHEQF

V gene: TRBV19
CDR3 protein: ASSMGRQGDQPQH

V gene: TRBV4-1
CDR3 protein: ASSQVSPGGAFYEQY

V gene: TRBV2
CDR3 protein: ASRSPFRDLEKLF

V gene: TRBV12-5
CDR3 protein: ASGLDVGGRTEAF

V gene: TRBV7-2
CDR3 protein: ASSRPGLEGDTQY